This T cell receptor (beta chain) was captured by sequencing in a study of blood T cell repertoires in COVID-19. Background on the study: The analysed material was cDNA or gDNA that came from T cells, B-cell-depleted T cells, or PBMCs.

Followed longitudinally, the Seattle patients had been enrolled during active infection. In the original processing: By means of reference gene primer amplification, nucleated cell counts were estimated. TCRdb's copy holds only in-frame clones and misses some; the assay was immunoSEQ multiplex PCR. That table supplies the V and J calls and clone size; D and trimming were determined from the DNA. The sample includes 200,000 to 250,000 clones, about 82% of them seen just once. Per germline, CDR1 GTSNPN and CDR2 SVGIG (reference sequence). The CDR3 extends over 13 amino acids. The V end lost 8 bases, the J end lost 2 bases, and 13 bases lay between the germline ends.

The TCR sequence derives from a woman older than 75 with COVID-19, enrolled during active disease. The V call is TRBV30, the J call TRBJ1-3; D is undetermined. Sequences were obtained from peripheral blood. In DNA, the CDR3 is TGTGCCGTGGAGGATGGGCCTGGAAACACCATATATTTT. Its protein is CAVEDGPGNTIYF.